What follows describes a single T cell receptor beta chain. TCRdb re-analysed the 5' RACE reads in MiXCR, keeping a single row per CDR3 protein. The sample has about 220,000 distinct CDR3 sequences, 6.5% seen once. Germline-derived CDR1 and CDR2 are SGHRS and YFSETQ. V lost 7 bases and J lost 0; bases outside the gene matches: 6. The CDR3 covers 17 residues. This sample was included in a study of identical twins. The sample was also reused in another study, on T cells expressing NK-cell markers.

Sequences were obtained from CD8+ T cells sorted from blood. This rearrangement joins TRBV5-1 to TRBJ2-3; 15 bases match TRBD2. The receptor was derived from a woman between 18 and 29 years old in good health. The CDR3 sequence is CASSGTSGRHSTDTQYF. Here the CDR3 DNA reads TGCGCCAGCTCCGGGACTAGCGGGAGGCATAGCACAGATACGCAGTATTTT.